This T cell receptor beta chain was observed in a study of blood T cell repertoires in COVID-19. The cohort comprised adults aged roughly 18 to 95 years residing in approximately 25 US areas. The CDR3 is 15 amino acids. Germline V gene sequence: CDR1 SGHTA, CDR2 FQGNSA. Trimming stripped 2 bases from V and 1 base from J, with 11 bases between. The protocol was immunoSEQ multiplex PCR, while the TCRdb copy is restricted to in-frame clones and leaves out a portion. The sample lists more than 400,000 clones, 90% occurring once. The chain joins TRBV7-2 to TRBJ2-5; the D gene is possibly TRBD1 (5 bases). Material: PBMCs or T cells enriched from blood (not recorded which). This clonotype was obtained from a man between 18 and 29 years old who had recovered from COVID-19. The CDR3 nucleotides are TGTGCCAGCAGCTTATCGGCAGGGCCCCAAGAGACCCAGTACTTC. It codes for CASSLSAGPQETQYF.